The next 21 T cell receptor beta chains were all read from a single sample in a study of T cell changes during pregnancy in multiple sclerosis. Some clones are missing from TCRdb's copy, which holds only in-frame ones; the method was immunoSEQ multiplex PCR. The repertoire holds approximately 58,000 clones, around 93% seen once, with 0.15% to 0.2% in the top ten. Sequencing was performed on CD4+ T cells from peripheral blood mononuclear cells, taken after pregnancy. Receptors were obtained from a female donor in good health, enrolled as a control in a pregnancy study.

The chain employs TRBV7-8 and TRBJ1-5, with D tentatively TRBD1 (5 bases). CDR3 length: 16 amino acids. CDR1 is SGHVS, CDR2 FQNEAQ, per germline. With 4 bases removed from V and 5 bases from J, the gap between germline ends came to 18 bases. The CDR3: CASSSPPVGGDQPQHF. As DNA, the CDR3 is TGTGCCAGCAGCTCTCCCCCGGTGGGGGGGGATCAGCCCCAGCATTTT.

This clone showed up just once. The genes are TRBV4-2 and TRBJ1-1; D gene unclear. V lost 0 bases to trimming and J lost 8 bases, with 10 bases between them. Germline CDR1 LGHNA, CDR2 YNFKEQ. This CDR3 has 13 residues. This CDR3 is CASSQDHVREAFF. CDR3 in DNA: TGTGCCAGCAGCCAAGATCACGTCAGGGAAGCTTTCTTT.

This chain joins TRBV30 and TRBJ2-3; no firm D call. The length of the CDR3 is 14 residues. The germline gives CDR1 GTSNPN, CDR2 SVGIG (reference sequence). The V end was cut by 5 bases, the J end by 2 bases, with 14 bases between. CDR3 region: CAWDEVPNTDTQYF. The CDR3 region has the DNA TGTGCCTGGGATGAGGTCCCAAACACAGATACGCAGTATTTT.

The chain is built from TRBV6-5 and TRBJ2-1; 7 bases match TRBD1. Germline V CDR1 and CDR2: MNHEY, SVGAGI. The CDR3 has 14 amino acids. V gave up 5 bases and J gave up 5 bases; unmatched junction bases: 6. The CDR3 sequence: CASSKGQKDNEQFF. As DNA, the CDR3 is TGTGCCAGCAGTAAGGGACAGAAAGACAATGAGCAGTTCTTC.

This chain links TRBV28 with TRBJ1-2; TRBD1 agrees at 7 bases. Germline V gene data show CDR1 as MDHEN and CDR2 as SYDVKM. With V trimmed by 6 bases and J by 8 bases, 12 bases remained unmatched. This CDR3 is built from 14 residues. Here the CDR3 reads CASREQGFKLGYTF. In DNA, the CDR3 is TGTGCCAGCAGGGAACAGGGGTTTAAGCTCGGCTACACCTTC.

The rearrangement joins TRBV28 to TRBJ1-5; D gene unclear. The CDR3 is 9 residues long. CDR1 is MDHEN and CDR2 is SYDVKM in the germline V gene. The germline V and J ends were trimmed by 10 bases and 5 bases, with 3 bases remaining between them. The CDR3 DNA is TGTGCCACTCATCAGCCCCAGCATTTT. Translation: CATHQPQHF.

The chain employs TRBV4-2 and TRBJ2-2; perhaps TRBD2 as D (7 bases). V gave up 1 base and J gave up 6 bases, with 15 bases separating them. The CDR3 length is 16 residues. Germline V gene data show CDR1 as LGHNA and CDR2 as YNFKEQ. The CDR3 spells CASSQGGGANAGELFF. DNA for the CDR3: TGTGCCAGCAGCCAAGGTGGGGGGGCCAATGCCGGGGAGCTGTTTTTT.

The chain has TRBV27 and TRBJ2-1; 9 nucleotides line up with TRBD1. CDR3 size: 16 residues. Germline CDR1 reads MNHEY; CDR2 reads SMNVEV (reference sequence). J gave up 8 bases and V 11 bases, and 19 bases lay outside the gene matches. The CDR3 sequence: CALTRSPTGGLYEQFF. The CDR3 region has the DNA TGTGCCCTCACAAGGAGCCCGACAGGGGGTCTATATGAGCAGTTCTTC.

This chain connects TRBV6-1 to TRBJ2-1; D unclear. With 2 bases removed from V and 8 bases from J, the gap between germline ends came to 13 bases. Germline CDR1 and CDR2: MNHNS and SASEGT. CDR3 size: 14 residues. The CDR3: CASSEPDPRYEQFF. DNA of the CDR3: TGTGCCAGCAGTGAACCTGACCCTAGGTATGAGCAGTTCTTC.

This sequence joins TRBV4-3 and TRBJ1-1; D call uncertain. CDR1 and CDR2 from the germline V gene are LGHNA and YSLEER. Deletions cut 4 bases from V and 8 bases from J, with 14 bases between. CDR3 length equals 13 residues. CDR3 in DNA: TGCGCCAGCAGCCTCCTCGAGGGCGGCGAAGCTTTCTTT. Amino acid sequence: CASSLLEGGEAFF.

The V and J genes are TRBV7-2 and TRBJ2-4, with a possible D match to TRBD2 (6 bases). The CDR3 spans 18 residues. The germline CDR1 and CDR2 sequences are SGHTA and FQGNSA. Trimming shortened V by 1 base and J by 0 bases, and 16 bases separated the two germline ends. This chain's CDR3 is CASSLGPSRGLAKNIQYF. Here the CDR3 DNA reads TGTGCCAGCAGCTTAGGCCCCTCGCGGGGACTAGCCAAAAACATTCAGTACTTC.

The chain links TRBV6-6 to TRBJ2-7; TRBD1 matches 10 bases. The CDR3 consists of 15 residues. Germline loops: CDR1 MNHNY, CDR2 SVGAGI (reference sequence). With 5 bases clipped from V and 4 bases from J, the junction kept 8 bases outside the gene matches. The CDR3 sequence: CASSRAGQGPYEQYF. CDR3 DNA sequence: TGTGCCAGCAGTCGAGCGGGACAGGGGCCTTACGAGCAGTACTTC.

The chain joins TRBV2 to TRBJ2-2; 11 bases match TRBD1. From germline, CDR1 is SNHLY and CDR2 FYNNEI. The CDR3 is 15 amino acids. V shed 3 bases, J shed 5 bases, and the junction held 2 bases outside the gene matches. The chain's CDR3 is CASSEGTGGTGELFF. The CDR3 nucleotides are TGTGCCAGCAGTGAGGGGACAGGGGGGACCGGGGAGCTGTTTTTT.

V and J are TRBV7-2 and TRBJ1-1, with D unclear. V was trimmed by 3 bases and J by 2 bases, leaving 19 bases between them. This CDR3 has 17 residues. CDR1 is SGHTA and CDR2 is FQGNSA in the germline V gene. The CDR3 spells CASSLRSVARGNTEAFF. The DNA of the CDR3 is TGTGCCAGCAGCTTGCGCTCAGTGGCCCGGGGAAACACTGAAGCTTTCTTT.

The chain has TRBV29-1 and TRBJ1-2, with D possibly TRBD1 on 6 matching bases. The ends were cut back, 4 bases at V and 3 bases at J, with 9 bases in the middle. The V gene's germline CDR1 is SQVTM and CDR2 ANQGSEA. The CDR3 runs to 12 residues. The CDR3 sequence: CSVGGQYYGYTF. CDR3 sequence (DNA): TGCAGCGTTGGAGGACAGTACTATGGCTACACCTTC.

The chain uses TRBV30 and TRBJ1-1; D uncertain. Per germline, CDR1 GTSNPN and CDR2 SVGIG (reference sequence). The CDR3 is 11 residues long. Trimming took off 3 bases at V and 7 bases at J, with 9 bases between the two ends. CDR3 bases: TGTGCCTGGAGGGGAGAAGTTGAAGCTTTCTTT. Amino acid sequence: CAWRGEVEAFF.

CDR3 amino acids: CASSQDLSGTRQETQYF. CDR3 coding DNA: TGTGCCAGCAGCCAAGACCTCTCCGGGACTAGGCAAGAGACCCAGTACTTC. The rearrangement links TRBV4-2 to TRBJ2-5, with 8 nucleotides matching TRBD2. Germline V CDR1 and CDR2: LGHNA, YNFKEQ. V was pared by 0 bases and J by 2 bases, with 8 bases of the junction left unmatched. The CDR3 has 17 amino acids.

V gene TRBV11-1 combines with J gene TRBJ2-5; 9 nucleotides align to TRBD1. V dropped 5 bases and J dropped 6; count of bases not matched to a gene: 10. Germline V CDR1 and CDR2: SGHAT, FQDESV (reference sequence). The CDR3 contains 15 residues. In DNA form, the CDR3 reads TGTGCCAGCAGCGCCCCCGGGACAGGGAAGAAGACCCAGTACTTC. The encoded protein is CASSAPGTGKKTQYF.

As DNA, the CDR3 is TGCAGTGCGGAGGTCTCGGAGACCCAGTACTTC. It specifies CSAEVSETQYF. The rearrangement uses TRBV20-1 and TRBJ2-5; weak D call: TRBD2 (5 bases). Germline CDR1 reads DFQATT; CDR2 reads SNEGSKA (reference sequence). The CDR3 loop spans 11 amino acids. Trimming shortened V by 6 bases and J by 5 bases, and 10 bases separated the two germline ends.

The chain combines TRBV5-1 with TRBJ1-3; D perhaps matches TRBD1 (5 bases). Germline CDR1 SGHRS, CDR2 YFSETQ. This CDR3 contains 15 residues. Trimming took off 0 bases at V and 4 bases at J, with 11 bases between the two ends. The CDR3 bases are TGCGCCAGCAGCTTGGTTGGGGCTCAAGGAAACACCATATATTTT. Residues: CASSLVGAQGNTIYF.

The rearrangement links TRBV14 to TRBJ2-3; the match to TRBD2 covers 8 bases. J was trimmed by 5 bases and V by 4 bases; bases with no gene match: 5. There are 14 residues in the CDR3. In germline, CDR1 is SGHDN, CDR2 FVKESK. The CDR3 region is CASSPGGVGDTQYF. In DNA form, the CDR3 reads TGTGCCAGCAGCCCCGGGGGGGTTGGAGATACGCAGTATTTT.